This T cell receptor beta chain was recovered during a study of T cell responses to AZD1222 COVID-19 vaccine. Study information: The study pooled second doses at about 4 or about 12 weeks. Study findings and constraints: The donors showed a predominance of white British ancestry and of females, with possible underestimation of clonal diversity. Repertoires were obtained solely post-peak T cell response. Nearly half of spike-specific TCRs reportedly target variant regions that are unmutated in the B.1.351 and B.1.1.7 variants.

Clones were read by immunoSEQ multiplex PCR, and TCRdb kept only the in-frame ones, dropping some. The sample has roughly 100,000 clones, 93% seen once. About this clone: Its specificity is not known.

This material consisted of peripheral blood, taken on day 0 of AZD1222 vaccination. The sequence was collected from an adult in good health.

DNA for the CDR3: TGTGCCAGCAGTCAAAATGGGGGCTTCTACAATGAGCAGTTCTTC. It specifies CASSQNGGFYNEQFF. J is TRBJ2-1 and V is TRBV7-3; a weak D match, TRBD1 (6 bases). The V end was cut by 6 bases, the J end by 3 bases, with 15 bases between. The CDR3 has 15 amino acids. The germline V gene encodes CDR1 SGHTA and CDR2 FQGTGA. Using reference TRBV7-3 and TRBJ2-1 for the parts outside the CDR3, the full variable domain is GAGVSQTPSNKVTEKGKYVELRCDPISGHTALYWYRQSLGQGPEFLIYFQGTGAADDSGLPNDRFFAVRPEGSVSTLKIQRTERGDSAVYLCASSQNGGFYNEQFFGPGTRLTVL.